This T cell receptor (beta chain) emerged from a study of blood T cell repertoires in COVID-19. Original processing notes: Estimation of nucleated cell counts was performed using reference gene primer amplification. Clones were read by immunoSEQ multiplex PCR, and TCRdb kept only the in-frame ones, dropping some. V, J and clone size were drawn from that table, and D and trimming were deduced from the DNA. The sample holds fewer than 600,000 clones, roughly 90% seen once. This CDR3 is 13 amino acids long. Looked up from germline, CDR1 is MGHRA and CDR2 is YSYEKL. Trimming took off 5 bases at V and 5 bases at J, with 12 bases between the two ends. Adults between about 18 and 95 years of age took part from about 24 US areas. Cohorts were determined from participant-reported clinical history. Donors of Cohort 3 who recovered were those that had two negative PCRs, clearance, or symptom resolution. This clone was recorded once.

The chain recombines TRBV4-1 with TRBJ1-1; D gene uncertain. Source material: PBMCs or T cells enriched from blood (not recorded which). This clonotype originated in a woman in her 40s who had recovered from COVID-19. CDR3 region: CASSDGWETEAFF. CDR3 nucleotides: TGCGCCAGCAGCGATGGGTGGGAGACTGAAGCTTTCTTT.